This T cell receptor beta chain was observed in a study of blood T cell repertoires in COVID-19. As for the study in general: PBMCs, B-cell-depleted T cells, or T cells were the source of the cDNA or gDNA that made up the material.

This CDR3 contains 15 residues. V shed 5 bases and J shed 2 bases, with 14 bases lying between them. In germline, CDR1 is SGHTA, CDR2 FQGTGA. Assay used: immunoSEQ multiplex PCR; TCRdb lists only in-frame clones, some missing. The repertoire holds about 390,000 clones, with over 75% as singletons. Seattle researchers signed up patients amid active infection and tracked them longitudinally. This clone was seen more than once but under ten times. The sequenced sample consisted of peripheral blood. This TCR derives from a woman aged 55-69 years with COVID-19, enrolled during active disease. V and J are TRBV7-3 and TRBJ2-3; D may be TRBD2 (6 bases). The CDR3 sequence is CASSGGAGHTDTQYF. The CDR3, as DNA: TGTGCCAGCAGCGGAGGGGCAGGGCACACAGATACGCAGTATTTT.